This entry describes one TCR beta chain. This sample stems from a study of blood T cell repertoires in COVID-19. Study overall: Collection of acute and convalescent COVID-19 samples took place in the United States, Italy and Spain. Sources were T cells, B-cell-depleted T cells, or PBMCs; the material itself was cDNA or gDNA.

Authors' analysis steps: Reference gene primer amplification gave estimated nucleated cell counts. TCRdb's table, derived via immunoSEQ multiplex PCR, lists solely in-frame clones and lacks some. V and J calls and clone size are as listed in that table; D and trimming were resolved from the DNA. The data hold a few hundred thousand clones, with roughly 86% observed a single time. Germline V CDR1 and CDR2: SGHTA, FQGTGA. The length of the CDR3 is 15 residues. The J segment lost 6 bases and the V segment lost 3 bases, leaving 7 bases of the junction unmatched. The sequence was obtained from a woman between 45 and 65 years old with acute or convalescent COVID-19. V and J are TRBV7-3 and TRBJ2-3; 9 nucleotides agree with TRBD2. The sample comprised peripheral blood. CDR3 protein: CASSFTGLAMDTQYF. In DNA form, the CDR3 reads TGTGCCAGCAGCTTTACGGGACTAGCAATGGATACGCAGTATTTT.